This T cell receptor beta chain was profiled in a study of cytomegalovirus exposure and HLA in healthy donors. Amplification used 60 Vbeta primers and 13 Jbeta primers. TCRdb's copy holds only in-frame clones and misses some; the assay was immunoSEQ multiplex PCR. This table has about 180,000 clones, roughly 78% appearing once. The J segment lost 4 bases and the V segment lost 5 bases, leaving 6 bases of the junction unmatched. The CDR3 covers 15 residues. The germline CDR1 and CDR2 sequences are MNHNS and SASEGT. This chain uses TRBV6-1 with TRBJ2-1, with 9 bases fitting TRBD2. Input material: PBMCs. The sequence was obtained from a woman aged 40 to 49 in good health and CMV-seronegative. This CDR3 reads CASSSTSGPYNEQFF. The CDR3 coding sequence is TGTGCCAGCAGTTCGACTAGCGGACCTTACAATGAGCAGTTCTTC.